This TCR beta chain came from a study of T cells in localized non-small cell lung cancer. Of note for this clone: Its target is unknown.

Only in-frame clones appear in the TCRdb table, and some are missing; sequencing was by immunoSEQ multiplex PCR. The repertoire holds roughly 48,000 clones, with over 70% as singletons. Findings and caveats of the study: A median of about 54 of the top 100 tumor clones appeared in adjacent lung, which was paired and uninvolved.

V trimming: 2 bases; J trimming: 1 base; junction bases outside the gene matches: 7. Germline V gene data show CDR1 as KGHSH and CDR2 as LQKENI. The CDR3 totals 16 residues. This receptor was obtained from a woman between 35 and 70 years old with stage II lung adenocarcinoma. The chain links TRBV18 to TRBJ2-5, with TRBD1 matching over 7 bases. The source was PBMCs, collected before any cancer treatment. CDR3 region: CASSPYTSGGQETQYF. In nucleotides, the CDR3 is TGTGCCAGCTCACCATACACCTCAGGGGGCCAAGAGACCCAGTACTTC.